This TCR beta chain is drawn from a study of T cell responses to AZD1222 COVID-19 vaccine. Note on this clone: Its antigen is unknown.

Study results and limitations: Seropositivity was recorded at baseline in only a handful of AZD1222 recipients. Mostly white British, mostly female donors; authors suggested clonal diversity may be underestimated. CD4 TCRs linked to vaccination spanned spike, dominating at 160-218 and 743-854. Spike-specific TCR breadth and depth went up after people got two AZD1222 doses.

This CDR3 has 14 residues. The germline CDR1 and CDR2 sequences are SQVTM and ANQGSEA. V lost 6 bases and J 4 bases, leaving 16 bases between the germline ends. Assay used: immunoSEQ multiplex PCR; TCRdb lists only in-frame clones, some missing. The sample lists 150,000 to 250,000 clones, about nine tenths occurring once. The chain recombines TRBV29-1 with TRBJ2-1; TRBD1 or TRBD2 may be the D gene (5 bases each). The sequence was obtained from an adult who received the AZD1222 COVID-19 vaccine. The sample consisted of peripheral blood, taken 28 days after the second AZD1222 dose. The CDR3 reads CSVRPGPLYNEQFF. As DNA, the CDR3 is TGCAGCGTGCGGCCGGGACCCTTATACAATGAGCAGTTCTTC.